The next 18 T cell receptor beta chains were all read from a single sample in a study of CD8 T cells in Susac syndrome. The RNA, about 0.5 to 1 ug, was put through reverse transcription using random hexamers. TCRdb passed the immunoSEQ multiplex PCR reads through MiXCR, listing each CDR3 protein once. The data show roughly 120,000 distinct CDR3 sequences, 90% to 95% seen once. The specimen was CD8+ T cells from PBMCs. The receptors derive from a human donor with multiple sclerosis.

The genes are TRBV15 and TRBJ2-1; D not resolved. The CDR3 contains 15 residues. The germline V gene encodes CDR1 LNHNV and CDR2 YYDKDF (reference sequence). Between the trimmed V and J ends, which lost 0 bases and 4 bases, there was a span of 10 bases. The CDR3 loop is CATSRDVADYNEQFF. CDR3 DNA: TGTGCCACCAGCAGAGATGTTGCGGATTACAATGAGCAGTTCTTC.

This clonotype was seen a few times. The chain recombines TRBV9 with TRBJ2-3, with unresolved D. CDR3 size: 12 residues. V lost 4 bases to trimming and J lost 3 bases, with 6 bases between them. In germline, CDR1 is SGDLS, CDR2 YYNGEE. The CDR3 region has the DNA TGTGCCAGCAGCCCCTTTACAGATACGCAGTATTTT. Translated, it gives CASSPFTDTQYF.

CDR3 amino acids: CASGTGTDTQYF. CDR3 in DNA: TGTGCTAGTGGGACAGGCACAGATACGCAGTATTTT. The rearrangement joins TRBV12-5 to TRBJ2-3; a weak D match, TRBD1 (5 bases). CDR3 length: 12 amino acids. V lost 6 bases and J lost 1, with 5 bases in between. In germline, CDR1 is LGHNT, CDR2 FRNRAP.

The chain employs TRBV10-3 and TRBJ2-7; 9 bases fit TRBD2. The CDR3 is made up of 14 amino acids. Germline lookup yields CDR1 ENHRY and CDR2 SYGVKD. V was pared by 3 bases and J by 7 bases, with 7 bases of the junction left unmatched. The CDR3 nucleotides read TGTGCCATCAGTGACCAGCGGGGGGTTCGGGAGCAGTACTTC. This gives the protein CAISDQRGVREQYF.

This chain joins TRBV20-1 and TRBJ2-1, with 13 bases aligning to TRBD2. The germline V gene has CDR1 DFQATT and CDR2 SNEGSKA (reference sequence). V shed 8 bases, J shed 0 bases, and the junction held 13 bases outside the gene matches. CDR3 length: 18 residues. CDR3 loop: CSHHPGLAGFSSYNEQFF. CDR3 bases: TGCAGTCACCACCCGGGACTAGCGGGGTTCAGCTCCTACAATGAGCAGTTCTTC.

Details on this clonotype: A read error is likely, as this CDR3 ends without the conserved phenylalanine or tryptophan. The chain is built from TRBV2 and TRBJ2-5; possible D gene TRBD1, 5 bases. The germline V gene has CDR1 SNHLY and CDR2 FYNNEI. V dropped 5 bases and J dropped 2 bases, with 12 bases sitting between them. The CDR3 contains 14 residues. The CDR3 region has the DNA TGTGCCAGCAGTCTACAGGCCCCGCAAGAGACCCAGTACCTC. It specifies CASSLQAPQETQYL.

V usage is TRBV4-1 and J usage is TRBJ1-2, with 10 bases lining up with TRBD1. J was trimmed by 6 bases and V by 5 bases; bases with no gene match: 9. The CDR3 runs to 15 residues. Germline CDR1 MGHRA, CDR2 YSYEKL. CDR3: CASSTSPDRGHGYTF. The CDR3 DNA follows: TGCGCCAGCAGCACAAGCCCCGACAGGGGGCATGGCTACACCTTC.

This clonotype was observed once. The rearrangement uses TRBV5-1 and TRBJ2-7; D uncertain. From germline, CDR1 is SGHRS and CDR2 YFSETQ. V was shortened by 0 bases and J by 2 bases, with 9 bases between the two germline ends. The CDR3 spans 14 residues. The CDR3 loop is CASSLAAGTYEQYF. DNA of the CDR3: TGCGCCAGCAGCTTGGCCGCCGGAACCTACGAGCAGTACTTC.

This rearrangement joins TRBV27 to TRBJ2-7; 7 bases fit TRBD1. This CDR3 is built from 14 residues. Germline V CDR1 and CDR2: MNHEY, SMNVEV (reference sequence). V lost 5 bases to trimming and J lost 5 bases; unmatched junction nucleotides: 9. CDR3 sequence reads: CASSRVTGPHEQYV. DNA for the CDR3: TGTGCCAGCAGTAGGGTGACAGGGCCACACGAGCAGTACGTC.

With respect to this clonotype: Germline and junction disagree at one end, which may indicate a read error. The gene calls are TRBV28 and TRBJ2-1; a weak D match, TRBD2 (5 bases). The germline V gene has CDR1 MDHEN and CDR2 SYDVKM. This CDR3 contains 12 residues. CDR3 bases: TGTGCCGGCAGTTTGGCGGGCCGTGAGCAGTTCTTC. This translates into CAGSLAGREQFF.

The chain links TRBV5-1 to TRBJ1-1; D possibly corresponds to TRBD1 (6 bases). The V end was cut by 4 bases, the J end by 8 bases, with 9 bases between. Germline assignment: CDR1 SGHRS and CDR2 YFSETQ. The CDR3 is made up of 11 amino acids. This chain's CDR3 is CASSPGQEAFF. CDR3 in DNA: TGCGCCAGCAGCCCCGGACAGGAAGCTTTCTTT.

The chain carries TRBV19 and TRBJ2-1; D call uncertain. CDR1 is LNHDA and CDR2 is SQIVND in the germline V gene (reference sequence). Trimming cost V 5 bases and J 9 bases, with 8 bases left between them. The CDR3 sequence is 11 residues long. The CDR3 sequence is CASSGMAEQFF. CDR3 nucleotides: TGTGCCAGTAGTGGGATGGCTGAGCAGTTCTTC.

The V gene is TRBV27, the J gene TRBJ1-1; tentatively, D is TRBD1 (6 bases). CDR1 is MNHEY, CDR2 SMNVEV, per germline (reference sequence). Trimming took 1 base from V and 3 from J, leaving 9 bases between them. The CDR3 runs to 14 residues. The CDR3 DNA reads TGTGCCAGCAGTTTATGGAGGGGGTACACTGAAGCTTTCTTT. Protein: CASSLWRGYTEAFF.

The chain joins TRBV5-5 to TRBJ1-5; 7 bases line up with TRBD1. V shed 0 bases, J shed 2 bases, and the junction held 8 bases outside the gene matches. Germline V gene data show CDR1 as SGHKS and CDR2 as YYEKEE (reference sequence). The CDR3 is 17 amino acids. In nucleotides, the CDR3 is TGTGCCAGCAGCTTGGGGATGACAGGGACCCGCAATCAGCCCCAGCATTTT. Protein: CASSLGMTGTRNQPQHF. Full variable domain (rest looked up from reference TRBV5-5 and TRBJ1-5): DAGVTQSPTHLIKTRGQQVTLRCSPISGHKSVSWYQQVLGQGPQFIFQYYEKEERGRGNFPDRFSARQFPNYSSELNVNALLLGDSALYLCASSLGMTGTRNQPQHFGDGTRLSIL.

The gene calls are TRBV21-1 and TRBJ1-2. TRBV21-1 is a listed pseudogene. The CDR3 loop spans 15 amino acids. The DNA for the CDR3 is TGTGCCAGCAGCAAAGGGCGGACGGCTAACTATGGCTACACCTTC. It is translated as CASSKGRTANYGYTF.

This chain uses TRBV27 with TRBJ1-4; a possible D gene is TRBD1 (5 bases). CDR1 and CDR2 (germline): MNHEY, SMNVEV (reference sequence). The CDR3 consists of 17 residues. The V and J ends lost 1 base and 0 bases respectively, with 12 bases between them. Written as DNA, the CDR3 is TGTGCCAGCAGTTTATTCGGGACGGAAGCAACTAATGAAAAACTGTTTTTT. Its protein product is CASSLFGTEATNEKLFF.

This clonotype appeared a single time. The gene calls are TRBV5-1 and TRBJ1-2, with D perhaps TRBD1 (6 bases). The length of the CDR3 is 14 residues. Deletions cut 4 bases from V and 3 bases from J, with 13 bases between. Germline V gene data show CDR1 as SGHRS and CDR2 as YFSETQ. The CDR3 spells CASSERGAYYGYTF. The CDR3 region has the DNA TGCGCCAGCAGCGAACGGGGGGCTTACTATGGCTACACCTTC.

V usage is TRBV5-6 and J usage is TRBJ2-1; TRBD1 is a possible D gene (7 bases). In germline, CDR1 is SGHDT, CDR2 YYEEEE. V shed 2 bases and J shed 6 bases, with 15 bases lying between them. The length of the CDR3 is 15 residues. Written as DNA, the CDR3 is TGTGCCAGCAGCTTAGACAGGGAGGCTTCCAATGAGCAGTTCTTC. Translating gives CASSLDREASNEQFF.